The TCR beta chain described here comes from a study of shared clonotypes between healthy human individuals. Regarding the study as a whole: Tissue TCR repertoires likely differ from these blood-only repertoires. Sharing across four donors was highest in naive CD4 (around 5%) and lowest in memory CD8 (approximately 0.4%). Unshared clonotypes carried lower generation probabilities than those common to all four donors.

Only Caucasian adults living in Nashville, Tennessee made up the donor group. Here immunoSEQ multiplex PCR was the method, and the copy in TCRdb shows in-frame clones only, minus some. The sample has some 690,000 clones, about 90% seen once. Germline V CDR1 and CDR2: MDHEN, SYDVKM. The CDR3 loop spans 16 amino acids. A remark on this clone: Antigen unknown.

This receptor was identified in a man aged 18 to 29 in good health. Some clones in this sample may be carry-over from other donors' samples. Sequenced: memory CD8+ T cells from PBMCs. Subset of the sample: CD45RO+ cells pooled with CCR7-negative TemRA cells. This chain links TRBV28 with TRBJ2-5; TRBD2 matches 8 bases. The DNA end lines up better with TRBJ2-7; the J call may be wrong. The CDR3 DNA reads TGTGCCAGCAGTACCCCCAGTATAACTAGCGGCTACGAGCAGTACTTC. This sequence encodes CASSTPSITSGYEQYF.